This is a list of T cell receptor beta chains from one sample in a study of CD8 T cells in ankylosing spondylitis. TCRdb re-analysed the 5' RACE reads in MiXCR, keeping a single row per CDR3 protein. This sample has roughly 130,000 distinct CDR3 sequences; approximately 13% occur once, and the top ten carry approximately 3%. Sample: blood, either unsorted or a sorted T cell fraction (not recorded which). Receptor source: a female donor with ankylosing spondylitis or in good health (not recorded which). Both conserved end residues are part of each CDR3. D genes are given only for firm matches. Size tells how often a clone was seen (once, few, many) or the class of an expanded clone, and some rows leave it out.

j_call: TRBJ1-1
v_call: TRBV7-9
clone_size: NA
d_call: TRBD1
cdr3_nt: TGTGCCAGCAGCCTACCCCGGGGACAGGGGGCCGAGGGAGCTTTCTTT
cdr3_aa: CASSLPRGQGAEGAFF

j_call: TRBJ2-7
v_call: TRBV20-1
clone_size: NA
d_call: TRBD1
cdr3_nt: TGCAGTGCTAGATCGGACAGGGACGAGCAGTACTTC
cdr3_aa: CSARSDRDEQYF

j_call: TRBJ2-7
v_call: TRBV12-3/TRBV12-4
clone_size: many
d_call: TRBD1
cdr3_nt: TGTGCCAGCAGTTTAGGGGACAGAGAGTTTCTTGGCGAGCAGTACTTC
cdr3_aa: CASSLGDREFLGEQYF

j_call: TRBJ2-3
v_call: TRBV20-1
clone_size: many
d_call: TRBD1
cdr3_nt: TGCAGTGCTAGAGGGGGACAGAGCACAGATACGCAGTATTTT
cdr3_aa: CSARGGQSTDTQYF

j_call: TRBJ2-7
v_call: TRBV18
clone_size: NA
d_call: NA
cdr3_nt: TGTGCCAGCCCACCATTTACGTCGGAGCAGTACTTC
cdr3_aa: CASPPFTSEQYF

j_call: TRBJ2-7
v_call: TRBV5-1
clone_size: many
d_call: NA
cdr3_nt: TGCGCCAGCACGCCGGGGGTTGGCTCCTACGAGCAGTACTTC
cdr3_aa: CASTPGVGSYEQYF

j_call: TRBJ2-3
v_call: TRBV12-3/TRBV12-4
clone_size: NA
d_call: NA
cdr3_nt: TGTGCCAGCAGTTTAGCGGGGGGACTTTACACAGATACGCAGTATTTT
cdr3_aa: CASSLAGGLYTDTQYF

j_call: TRBJ2-3
v_call: TRBV20-1
clone_size: NA
d_call: NA
cdr3_nt: TGCAGTGCTAGAATACCGAGCACAGATACGCAGTATTTT
cdr3_aa: CSARIPSTDTQYF

j_call: TRBJ2-2
v_call: TRBV20-1
clone_size: few
d_call: TRBD1
cdr3_nt: TGCAGTGCTAGGGACAGGACGTACACCGGGGAGCTGTTTTTT
cdr3_aa: CSARDRTYTGELFF

j_call: TRBJ2-7
v_call: TRBV4-2
clone_size: many
d_call: TRBD2
cdr3_nt: TGTGCCAGCAGCCGGGGACTAGCGTCTTCCTACGAGCAGTACTTC
cdr3_aa: CASSRGLASSYEQYF

j_call: TRBJ1-2
v_call: TRBV20-1
clone_size: NA
d_call: NA
cdr3_nt: TGCAGTGCCCCTTGGGGGGTGCACCATGGCTACATCTTC
cdr3_aa: CSAPWGVHHGYIF